The source of this T cell receptor (beta chain) is a study of blood T cell repertoires in COVID-19. About the research overall: Both acute and convalescent COVID-19 samples were obtained from the United States, Italy and Spain.

Original processing methods: Estimation of nucleated cell counts relied on the amplification of reference gene primers. Generated by immunoSEQ multiplex PCR, the TCRdb table keeps only in-frame clones and is missing some. Clonal size and the V and J genes are those of that table, whereas D and trimming came from the DNA. The repertoire holds roughly 150,000 clones, approximately 87% seen once, with 10% in the top ten. Germline V gene sequence: CDR1 MDHEN, CDR2 SYDVKM. This CDR3 spans 15 amino acids. With 6 bases removed from V and 0 bases from J, the gap between germline ends came to 12 bases. Recruited during active infection, patients (from Seattle) were subsequently followed longitudinally.

The chain links TRBV28 to TRBJ1-3; D call uncertain. The material sequenced was peripheral blood. This receptor was taken from a woman between 65 and 79 years old with COVID-19, enrolled during active disease. The CDR3 DNA sequence: TGTGCCAGCAGCTCCCCACGGGGCTCTGGAAACACCATATATTTT. This sequence encodes CASSSPRGSGNTIYF.